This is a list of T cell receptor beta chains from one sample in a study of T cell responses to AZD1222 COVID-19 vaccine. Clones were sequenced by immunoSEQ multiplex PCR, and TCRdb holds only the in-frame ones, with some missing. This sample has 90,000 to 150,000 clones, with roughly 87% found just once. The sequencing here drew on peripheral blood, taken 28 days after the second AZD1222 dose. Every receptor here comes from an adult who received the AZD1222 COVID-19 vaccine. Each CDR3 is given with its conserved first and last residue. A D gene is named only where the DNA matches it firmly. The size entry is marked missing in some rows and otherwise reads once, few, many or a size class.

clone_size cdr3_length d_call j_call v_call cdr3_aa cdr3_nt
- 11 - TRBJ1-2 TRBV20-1 CSARSLGSYTF TGCAGTGCTAGAAGTCTAGGTAGCTACACCTTC
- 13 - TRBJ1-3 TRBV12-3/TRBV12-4 CASSSGPGNTIYF TGTGCCAGCAGTTCAGGGCCTGGAAACACCATATATTTT
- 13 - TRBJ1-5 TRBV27 CASSSWANQPQHF TGTGCCAGCAGTTCCTGGGCCAATCAGCCCCAGCATTTT
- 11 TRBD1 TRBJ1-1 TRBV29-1 CSVHRGSEAFF TGCAGCGTACACAGGGGTTCTGAAGCTTTCTTT
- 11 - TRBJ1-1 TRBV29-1 CSVDGGTEAFF TGCAGCGTTGATGGAGGCACTGAAGCTTTCTTT
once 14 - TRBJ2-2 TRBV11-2 CASGPGLIVGELFF TGTGCCAGCGGACCGGGCCTAATAGTCGGGGAGCTGTTTTTT
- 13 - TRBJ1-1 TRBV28 CASSSGMNTEAFF TGTGCCAGCAGCTCCGGTATGAACACTGAAGCTTTCTTT
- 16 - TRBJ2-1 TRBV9 CASSAPEPVGNNEQFF TGTGCCAGCAGCGCCCCAGAACCTGTAGGGAACAATGAGCAGTTCTTC
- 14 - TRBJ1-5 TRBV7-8 CASSPTGIRQPQHF TGTGCCAGCAGCCCTACAGGGATACGTCAGCCCCAGCATTTT
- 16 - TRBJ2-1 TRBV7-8 CASSLAPRGLYNEQFF TGTGCCAGCAGCTTAGCCCCGCGGGGCCTCTACAATGAGCAGTTCTTC
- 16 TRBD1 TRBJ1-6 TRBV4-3 CASSQAGQGVGSPLHF TGCGCCAGCAGCCAAGCTGGACAGGGGGTAGGTTCACCCCTCCACTTT
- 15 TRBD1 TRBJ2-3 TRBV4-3 CASSPTGTGPEEQYF TGCGCCAGCAGCCCCACCGGGACAGGGCCCGAGGAGCAGTATTTT
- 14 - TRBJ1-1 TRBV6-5 CASISGRMNTEAFF TGTGCCAGCATCTCCGGGAGAATGAACACTGAAGCTTTCTTT
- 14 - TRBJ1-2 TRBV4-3 CASSQDRGPYGYTF TGCGCCAGCAGCCAAGATCGGGGACCCTATGGCTACACCTTC
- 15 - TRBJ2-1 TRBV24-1 CATRGRGRNDNEQFF TGTGCCACCAGGGGGAGAGGTAGAAACGACAATGAGCAGTTCTTC
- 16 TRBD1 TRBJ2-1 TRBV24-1 CATSDSNRGAYNEQFF TGTGCCACCAGTGATTCAAACAGGGGTGCCTACAATGAGCAGTTCTTC
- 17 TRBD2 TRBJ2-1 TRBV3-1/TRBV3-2 CASSQAGGGAPYNEQFF TGTGCCAGCAGCCAAGCCGGCGGGGGGGCCCCCTACAATGAGCAGTTCTTC
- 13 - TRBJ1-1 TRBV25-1 CASSVSGRGEAFF TGTGCCAGCAGTGTCTCGGGACGCGGTGAAGCTTTCTTT
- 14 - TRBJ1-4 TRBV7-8 CASSLGGAREKLFF TGTGCCAGCAGCTTAGGGGGGGCCAGGGAAAAACTGTTTTTT
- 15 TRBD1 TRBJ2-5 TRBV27 CASSSPGQEGETQYF TGTGCCAGCAGTTCGCCGGGACAGGAGGGAGAGACCCAGTACTTC
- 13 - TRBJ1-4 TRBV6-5 CASRSRVGEKLFF TGTGCCAGCAGGTCCAGGGTAGGGGAAAAACTGTTTTTT
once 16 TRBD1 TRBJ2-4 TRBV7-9 CASSHRDRGPGNIQYF TGTGCCAGCAGCCATCGGGACAGGGGGCCGGGAAACATTCAGTACTTC
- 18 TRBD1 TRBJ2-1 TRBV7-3 CASSSRPTGGISSGEQFF TGTGCCAGCAGCTCAAGACCGACAGGGGGGATCTCGTCGGGTGAGCAGTTCTTC
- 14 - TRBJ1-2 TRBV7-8 CASGSLQRTGGYTF TGTGCCAGCGGGTCCCTTCAGCGGACGGGTGGCTACACCTTC
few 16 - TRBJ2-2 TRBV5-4 CASSSARGANTGELFF TGTGCCAGCAGCTCGGCCAGGGGCGCGAACACCGGGGAGCTGTTTTTT
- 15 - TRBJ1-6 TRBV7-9 CASSLEGTRDSPLHF TGTGCCAGCAGCTTAGAGGGGACCAGGGATTCACCCCTCCACTTT